The 8 T cell receptor beta chains given below trace back to one sample, sequenced in a study of control samples from healthy donors and cancer patients. Measured with immunoSEQ multiplex PCR; TCRdb has only the in-frame clones, and not every one. Found here are approximately 190,000 clones, 91% of them singletons; the top ten hold less than 2%. The sample consisted of blood. The source is a man aged 25 to 45 in good health.

The V and J genes are TRBV9 and TRBJ2-1; D remains ambiguous. Germline V gives CDR1 SGDLS, CDR2 YYNGEE. CDR3 length: 14 residues. V lost 4 bases and J lost 3, with 11 bases in between. DNA for the CDR3: TGTGCCAGCAGCTTCGGAAACCTCTACAATGAGCAGTTCTTC. Translation gives CASSFGNLYNEQFF.

J is TRBJ2-3 and V is TRBV7-2; 11 bases fit TRBD1. Germline loops: CDR1 SGHTA, CDR2 FQGNSA. CDR3 length: 16 residues. V gave up 2 bases and J gave up 5 bases; unmatched junction bases: 6. The CDR3 DNA follows: TGTGCCAGCAGCTTAAGGACAGGGGGCAGGATAGATACGCAGTATTTT. It yields the protein CASSLRTGGRIDTQYF.

The chain joins TRBV12-5 to TRBJ1-5, with 10 bases identical to TRBD1. V was pared by 5 bases and J by 0 bases, with 4 bases of the junction left unmatched. The CDR3 is 16 amino acids. Germline V gene lookup returns CDR1 LGHNT and CDR2 FRNRAP. CDR3 residues: CASGPGTGDSNQPQHF. DNA for the CDR3: TGTGCTAGTGGTCCCGGGACAGGGGATAGCAATCAGCCCCAGCATTTT.

This clone came up once. The V and J genes are TRBV4-1 and TRBJ2-7; D gene unclear. The CDR3 loop spans 13 amino acids. CDR1 MGHRA and CDR2 YSYEKL come from the germline V gene. V was trimmed by 3 bases and J by 2 bases, leaving 8 bases between them. DNA of the CDR3: TGCGCCAGCAGCCACGCGACCACCTACGAGCAGTACTTC. Translating it yields CASSHATTYEQYF.

In its sample, this clone was seen once. The chain combines TRBV19 with TRBJ2-1; D remains ambiguous. The CDR3 has 17 amino acids. Germline V lookup: CDR1 LNHDA, CDR2 SQIVND (reference sequence). Trimming shortened V by 4 bases and J by 0 bases, and 16 bases separated the two germline ends. The chain's CDR3 is CASSNPEEASSYNEQFF. Here the CDR3 DNA reads TGTGCCAGTAGTAACCCCGAGGAAGCTAGCTCCTACAATGAGCAGTTCTTC.

V usage is TRBV7-9 and J usage is TRBJ2-2, with D maybe TRBD1 (5 bases). The germline V gene has CDR1 SEHNR and CDR2 FQNEAQ (reference sequence). The CDR3 loop spans 13 amino acids. The germline V and J ends were trimmed by 11 bases and 2 bases, with 12 bases remaining between them. The CDR3 DNA is TGTGCCCAGGGCACCGCTAACACCGGGGAGCTGTTTTTT. Encoded protein: CAQGTANTGELFF.

The J gene is TRBJ2-1, the V gene TRBV5-1, with D perhaps matching TRBD1 (5 bases). The CDR3 spans 15 residues. The germline CDR1 and CDR2 sequences are SGHRS and YFSETQ. V lost 4 bases and J 4 bases, leaving 15 bases between the germline ends. CDR3 protein: CASSIMTAPYNEQFF. Here the CDR3 DNA reads TGCGCCAGCAGCATAATGACAGCGCCGTACAATGAGCAGTTCTTC. The complete variable domain, with remaining parts taken from reference TRBV5-1 and TRBJ2-1, reads KAGVTQTPRYLIKTRGQQVTLSCSPISGHRSVSWYQQTPGQGLQFLFEYFSETQRNKGNFPGRFSGRQFSNSRSEMNVSTLELGDSALYLCASSIMTAPYNEQFFGPGTRLTVL.

The genes are TRBV15 and TRBJ2-7, with D perhaps TRBD1 or TRBD2 (5 bases each). The CDR3 length is 12 residues. Germline V gives CDR1 LNHNV, CDR2 YYDKDF (reference sequence). With 5 bases removed from V and 5 bases from J, the gap between germline ends came to 10 bases. The CDR3 sequence is CATSEGFNEQYF. CDR3 sequence (DNA): TGTGCCACCAGCGAGGGGTTCAACGAGCAGTACTTC. The variable domain in full, with the rest retrieved from reference TRBV15 and TRBJ2-7, is DAMVIQNPRYQVTQFGKPVTLSCSQTLNHNVMYWYQQKSSQAPKLLFHYYDKDFNNEADTPDNFQSRRPNTSFCFLDIRSPGLGDTAMYLCATSEGFNEQYFGPGTRLTVT.